One sample yielded the 12 T cell receptor beta chains listed below, sequenced in a study of blood T cell repertoires in COVID-19. This table comes from immunoSEQ multiplex PCR, and its TCRdb copy is limited to in-frame clones, with some not included. The sample consists of under 65,000 clones, 75% to 95% of them appearing once. Specimen: peripheral blood. Source of these receptors: a man aged 45-65 years with acute or convalescent COVID-19.

The rearrangement uses TRBV15 and TRBJ1-3, with D hard to call. V lost 5 bases, J lost 0 bases, and 14 bases lay in between. Germline loops: CDR1 LNHNV, CDR2 YYDKDF (reference sequence). This CDR3 is 16 amino acids long. CDR3 amino acids: CATSRGEGFSGNTIYF. Written as DNA, the CDR3 is TGTGCCACCAGCCGGGGAGAGGGCTTCTCTGGAAACACCATATATTTT.

This chain joins TRBV5-4 and TRBJ1-1, with D perhaps matching TRBD1 (6 bases). The CDR3 is 14 amino acids. V lost 4 bases to trimming and J lost 8 bases, with 18 bases between them. CDR1 SGHNT and CDR2 YYREEE come from the germline V gene (reference sequence). The CDR3 DNA reads TGTGCCAGCAGCCTTCAGGGGATAAGGACCGAAGCTTTCTTT. Translating it yields CASSLQGIRTEAFF. Drawing the rest from reference TRBV5-4 and TRBJ1-1, the complete variable domain is ETGVTQSPTHLIKTRGQQVTLRCSSQSGHNTVSWYQQALGQGPQFIFQYYREEENGRGNFPPRFSGLQFPNYSSELNVNALELDDSALYLCASSLQGIRTEAFFGQGTRLTVV.

The V gene is TRBV2, the J gene TRBJ2-7; D might be TRBD1 (6 bases). Looked up from germline, CDR1 is SNHLY and CDR2 is FYNNEI. The CDR3 contains 14 residues. Trimming stripped 3 bases from V and 3 bases from J, with 12 bases between. DNA for the CDR3: TGTGCCAGCAGTGAGCAGGGGACCTTCTACGAGCAGTACTTC. It translates to CASSEQGTFYEQYF.

In nucleotides, the CDR3 is TGTGCCAGCAGCTTAGCCTCCGGGACTAGCGGGGGAGAGTATTTT. Residues: CASSLASGTSGGEYF. This chain connects TRBV11-2 to TRBJ2-3; 14 positions agree with TRBD2. Germline assignment: CDR1 SGHAT and CDR2 FQNNGV. V lost 1 base, J lost 13 bases, and 7 bases stayed unmatched. CDR3 size: 15 residues.

The chain joins TRBV19 to TRBJ2-7; maybe TRBD1 (6 bases). Trimming stripped 3 bases from V and 0 bases from J, with 12 bases between. There are 15 residues in the CDR3. Looked up from germline, CDR1 is LNHDA and CDR2 is SQIVND (reference sequence). Here the CDR3 reads CASSIGDMDSYEQYF. In nucleotides, the CDR3 is TGTGCCAGTAGTATCGGGGACATGGACTCCTACGAGCAGTACTTC. The entire variable domain, with the rest obtained from reference TRBV19 and TRBJ2-7, is as follows: DGGITQSPKYLFRKEGQNVTLSCEQNLNHDAMYWYRQDPGQGLRLIYYSQIVNDFQKGDIAEGYSVSREKKESFPLTVTSAQKNPTAFYLCASSIGDMDSYEQYFGPGTRLTVT.

The genes are TRBV4-1 and TRBJ2-1, with TRBD2 matching over 12 bases. Germline V gives CDR1 MGHRA, CDR2 YSYEKL. The length of the CDR3 is 18 residues. V lost 2 bases and J lost 7; bases outside the gene matches: 12. The chain's CDR3 is CASSQLDMGLAGGNEQFF. CDR3 coding DNA: TGCGCCAGCAGCCAACTTGATATGGGGCTAGCGGGGGGGAATGAGCAGTTCTTC.

The gene calls are TRBV24-1 and TRBJ2-7, with 9 bases aligning to TRBD1. The CDR3 is made up of 15 amino acids. The germline V gene has CDR1 KGHDR and CDR2 SFDVKD. J was trimmed by 4 bases and V by 2 bases; bases with no gene match: 5. CDR3 sequence (DNA): TGTGCCACCAGTGATTCAGGGACAGGGAAGTACGAGCAGTACTTC. It translates to CATSDSGTGKYEQYF.

The chain employs TRBV11-2 and TRBJ2-2, with 7 bases matching TRBD2. Germline V gene lookup returns CDR1 SGHAT and CDR2 FQNNGV. The CDR3 consists of 17 residues. J lost 0 bases, V lost 1 base, and 5 bases had no gene match. This chain's CDR3 is CASSLVSAGTNTGELFF. CDR3 sequence (DNA): TGTGCCAGCAGCTTAGTTTCAGCGGGGACGAACACCGGGGAGCTGTTTTTT.

The chain links TRBV9 to TRBJ2-5; no firm D call. Trimming cost V 3 bases and J 5 bases, with 14 bases left between them. Looked up from germline, CDR1 is SGDLS and CDR2 is YYNGEE. The length of the CDR3 is 14 residues. The CDR3 DNA follows: TGTGCCAGCAGCGCCTCACTTGCGGCGGAGACCCAGTACTTC. This encodes CASSASLAAETQYF.

The chain couples TRBV29-1 to TRBJ1-4; TRBD1 agrees at 8 bases. The CDR3 is made up of 15 amino acids. The V gene's germline CDR1 is SQVTM and CDR2 ANQGSEA. Trimming at V came to 4 bases and at J to 3 bases, leaving 7 bases not matched to a gene. The CDR3 sequence: CSVVSKTGANEKLFF. Written as DNA, the CDR3 is TGCAGCGTTGTCTCCAAGACAGGGGCTAATGAAAAACTGTTTTTT. Using reference TRBV29-1 and TRBJ1-4 for the parts outside the CDR3, the full variable domain is SAVISQKPSRDICQRGTSLTIQCQVDSQVTMMFWYRQQPGQSLTLIATANQGSEATYESGFVIDKFPISRPNLTFSTLTVSNMSPEDSSIYLCSVVSKTGANEKLFFGSGTQLSVL.

The chain has TRBV5-1 and TRBJ1-5, with TRBD1 identical over 7 bases. Germline V gives CDR1 SGHRS, CDR2 YFSETQ. The CDR3 runs 15 residues. The J segment lost 3 bases and the V segment lost 0 bases, leaving 3 bases of the junction unmatched. The CDR3 DNA reads TGCGCCAGCAGCTTGGAGGGGGCGGTCAATCAGCCCCAGCATTTT. Amino acid sequence: CASSLEGAVNQPQHF.

The rearrangement uses TRBV7-8 and TRBJ2-1; 9 bases agree with TRBD2. The V gene end was trimmed by 0 bases and the J gene end by 9 bases; junction bases not matched to a gene: 9. The CDR3 is made up of 16 amino acids. In germline, CDR1 is SGHVS, CDR2 FQNEAQ. CDR3 sequence (DNA): TGTGCCAGCAGCTTAGCGCCTAGCGGGGACCGAGGTGAGCAGTTCTTC. Protein product: CASSLAPSGDRGEQFF.